This TCR beta chain was recorded in a study of T cell responses to AZD1222 COVID-19 vaccine. Study results and limitations: Females outnumbered males among donors, who were mostly white British; clonal diversity was possibly underestimated. Repertoire sampling happened only post peak T cell response.

To note about this clone: The antigen is undetermined.

Sequencing used immunoSEQ multiplex PCR; TCRdb keeps in-frame clones, though not all of them. Seen here are roughly 120,000 clones, approximately 88% observed once, and the top ten hold 9.5% to 15%. The V end was cut by 1 base, the J end by 6 bases, with 10 bases between. CDR1 LGHNA and CDR2 YSLEER come from the germline V gene. The CDR3 consists of 13 residues. The genes are TRBV4-3 and TRBJ2-7; D is possibly TRBD1 (5 bases). This specimen consisted of peripheral blood, obtained on day 0 of MenACWY control vaccination. This sequence originates from an adult in good health. The CDR3 sequence is CASSQARGSEQYF. Here the CDR3 DNA reads TGCGCCAGCAGCCAAGCTAGGGGATCCGAGCAGTACTTC.